Following are 4 T cell receptor beta chains from one sample sequenced in a study of blood T cell repertoires in COVID-19. TCRdb keeps only in-frame clones here, not all; method: immunoSEQ multiplex PCR. The sample has around 19,000 clones; roughly 90% are singletons. Sequencing used peripheral blood. These TCRs come from a human donor in a cohort sampled during active COVID-19. The donor label of this sample is uncertain.

The rearrangement uses TRBV19 and TRBJ2-7, with 11 bases identical to TRBD1. The CDR3 loop spans 15 amino acids. Germline V gives CDR1 LNHDA, CDR2 SQIVND (reference sequence). V shed 3 bases, J shed 6 bases, and the junction held 7 bases outside the gene matches. CDR3 in amino acids: CASSIGGTGGGEQYF. The CDR3, as DNA: TGTGCCAGTAGTATTGGGGGGACAGGGGGAGGCGAGCAGTACTTC.

This chain links TRBV27 with TRBJ2-7; TRBD1 agrees at 7 bases. J lost 1 base, V lost 4 bases, and 4 bases had no gene match. The CDR3 contains 14 residues. The germline V gene has CDR1 MNHEY and CDR2 SMNVEV (reference sequence). The CDR3 spells CASSYTTGSYEQYF. In DNA form, the CDR3 reads TGTGCCAGCAGTTACACGACAGGGTCCTACGAGCAGTACTTC.

This clone has more than one count but fewer than ten. The chain uses TRBV11-2 and TRBJ2-7; 7 bases line up with TRBD2. The junction had 19 bases not matched to a gene; V was cut back by 6 bases and J by 2 bases. CDR1 SGHAT and CDR2 FQNNGV come from the germline V gene. The CDR3 is 18 amino acids. In nucleotides, the CDR3 is TGTGCCAGCAGTCCCACAAAGGGGTCCCTAGCGGATACCTACGAGCAGTACTTC. It translates to CASSPTKGSLADTYEQYF.

This clone was seen a few times. This sequence joins TRBV5-6 and TRBJ1-4; a weak D match, TRBD1 (6 bases). The CDR3 is 15 amino acids. Germline CDR1 SGHDT, CDR2 YYEEEE. V was shortened by 3 bases and J by 7 bases, with 16 bases between the two germline ends. CDR3 coding DNA: TGTGCCAGCAGCTCCCGAGGGGGGGGGATTGAAAAACTGTTTTTT. Protein sequence: CASSSRGGGIEKLFF. Looking up the rest from reference TRBV5-6 and TRBJ1-4 gives the full variable domain: DAGVTQSPTHLIKTRGQQVTLRCSPKSGHDTVSWYQQALGQGPQFIFQYYEEEERQRGNFPDRFSGHQFPNYSSELNVNALLLGDSALYLCASSSRGGGIEKLFFGSGTQLSVL.